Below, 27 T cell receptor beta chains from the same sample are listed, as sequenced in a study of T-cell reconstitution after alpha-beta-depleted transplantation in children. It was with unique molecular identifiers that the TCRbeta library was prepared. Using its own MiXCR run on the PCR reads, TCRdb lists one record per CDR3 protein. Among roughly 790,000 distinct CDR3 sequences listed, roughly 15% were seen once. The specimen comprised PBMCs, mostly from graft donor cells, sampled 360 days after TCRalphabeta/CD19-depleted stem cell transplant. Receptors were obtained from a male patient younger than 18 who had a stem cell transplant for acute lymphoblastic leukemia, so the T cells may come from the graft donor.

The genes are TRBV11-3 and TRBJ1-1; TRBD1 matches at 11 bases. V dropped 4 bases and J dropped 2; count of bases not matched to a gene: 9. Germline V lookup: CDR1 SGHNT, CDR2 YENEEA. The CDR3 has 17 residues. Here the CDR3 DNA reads TGTGCCAGCAGCTCGAGTCAGGACAGGGGGCGAAACACTGAAGCTTTCTTT. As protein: CASSSSQDRGRNTEAFF.

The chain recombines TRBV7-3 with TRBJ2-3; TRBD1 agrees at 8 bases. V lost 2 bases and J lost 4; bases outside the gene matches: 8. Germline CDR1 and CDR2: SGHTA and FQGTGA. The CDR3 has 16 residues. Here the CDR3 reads CASSLRGQAFPDTQYF. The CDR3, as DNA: TGTGCCAGCAGCTTACGGGGACAGGCTTTCCCAGATACGCAGTATTTT.

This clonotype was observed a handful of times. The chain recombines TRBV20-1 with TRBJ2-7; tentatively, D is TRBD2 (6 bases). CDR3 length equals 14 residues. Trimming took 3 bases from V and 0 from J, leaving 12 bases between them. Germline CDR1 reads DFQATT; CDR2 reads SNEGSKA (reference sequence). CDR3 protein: CSARTSRSSYEQYF. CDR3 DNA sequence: TGCAGTGCTAGGACTAGTCGAAGCTCCTACGAGCAGTACTTC.

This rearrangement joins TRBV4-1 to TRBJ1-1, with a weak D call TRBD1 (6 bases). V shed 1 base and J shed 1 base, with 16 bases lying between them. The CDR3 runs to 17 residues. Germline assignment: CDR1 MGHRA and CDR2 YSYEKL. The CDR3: CASSQGVGGEGNTEAFF. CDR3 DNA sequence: TGCGCCAGCAGCCAAGGAGTAGGGGGAGAGGGGAACACTGAAGCTTTCTTT.

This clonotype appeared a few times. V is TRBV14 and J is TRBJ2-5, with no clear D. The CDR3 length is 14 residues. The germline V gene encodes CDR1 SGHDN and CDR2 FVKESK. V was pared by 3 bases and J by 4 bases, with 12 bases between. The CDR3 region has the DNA TGTGCCAGCAGCCAGCCCGGACCCTTAGAGACCCAGTACTTC. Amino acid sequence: CASSQPGPLETQYF. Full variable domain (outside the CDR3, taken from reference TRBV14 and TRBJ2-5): EAGVTQFPSHSVIEKGQTVTLRCDPISGHDNLYWYRRVMGKEIKFLLHFVKESKQDESGMPNNRFLAERTGGTYSTLKVQPAELEDSGVYFCASSQPGPLETQYFGPGTRLLVL.

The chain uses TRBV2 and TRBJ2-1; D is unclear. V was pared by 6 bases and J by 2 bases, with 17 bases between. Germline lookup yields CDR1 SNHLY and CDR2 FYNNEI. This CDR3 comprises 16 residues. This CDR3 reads CASSFLRYQTYNEQFF. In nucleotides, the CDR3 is TGTGCCAGCAGCTTCCTCCGCTACCAAACCTACAATGAGCAGTTCTTC.

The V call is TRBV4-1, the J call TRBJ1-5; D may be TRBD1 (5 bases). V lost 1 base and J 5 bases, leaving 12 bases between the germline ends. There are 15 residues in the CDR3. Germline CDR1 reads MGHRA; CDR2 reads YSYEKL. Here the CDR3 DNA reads TGCGCCAGCAGCCAAGGGGTCACAGGATATCAGCCCCAGCATTTT. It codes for CASSQGVTGYQPQHF.

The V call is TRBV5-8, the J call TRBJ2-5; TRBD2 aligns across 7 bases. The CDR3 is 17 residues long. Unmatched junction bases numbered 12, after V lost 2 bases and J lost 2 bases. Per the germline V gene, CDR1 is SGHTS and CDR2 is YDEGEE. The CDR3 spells CASSFGASGFLQETQYF. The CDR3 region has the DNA TGTGCCAGCAGCTTCGGGGCTAGCGGCTTTCTACAAGAGACCCAGTACTTC.

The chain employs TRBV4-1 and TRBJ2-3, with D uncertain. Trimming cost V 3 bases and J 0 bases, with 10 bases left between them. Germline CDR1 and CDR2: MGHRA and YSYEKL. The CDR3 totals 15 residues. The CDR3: CASSQRFLSTDTQYF. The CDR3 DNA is TGCGCCAGCAGCCAGAGGTTCCTAAGCACAGATACGCAGTATTTT.

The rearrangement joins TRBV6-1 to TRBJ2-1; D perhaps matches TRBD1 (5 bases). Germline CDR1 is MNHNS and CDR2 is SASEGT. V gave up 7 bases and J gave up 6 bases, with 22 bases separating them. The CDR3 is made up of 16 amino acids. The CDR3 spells CASTRAQGLESNEQFF. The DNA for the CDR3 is TGTGCCAGCACTAGGGCGCAGGGATTGGAGAGCAATGAGCAGTTCTTC.

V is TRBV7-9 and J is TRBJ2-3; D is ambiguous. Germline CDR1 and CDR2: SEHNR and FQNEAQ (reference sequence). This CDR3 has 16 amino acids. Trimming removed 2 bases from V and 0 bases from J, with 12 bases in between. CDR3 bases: TGTGCCAGCAGCTTACGGGCTGGTTTAAGCACAGATACGCAGTATTTT. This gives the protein CASSLRAGLSTDTQYF.

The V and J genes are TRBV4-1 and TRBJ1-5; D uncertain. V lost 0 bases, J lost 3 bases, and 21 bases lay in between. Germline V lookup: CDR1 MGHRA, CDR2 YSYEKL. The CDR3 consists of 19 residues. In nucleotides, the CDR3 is TGCGCCAGCAGCCAAGAGAAGGCACTAGCCCCTGGTGTCAATCAGCCCCAGCATTTT. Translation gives CASSQEKALAPGVNQPQHF.

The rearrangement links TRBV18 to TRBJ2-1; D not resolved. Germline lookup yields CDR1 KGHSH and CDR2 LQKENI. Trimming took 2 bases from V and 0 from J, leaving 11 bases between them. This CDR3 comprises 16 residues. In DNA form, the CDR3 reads TGTGCCAGCTCACCATCTAGAGGCTACTCCTACAATGAGCAGTTCTTC. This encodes CASSPSRGYSYNEQFF.

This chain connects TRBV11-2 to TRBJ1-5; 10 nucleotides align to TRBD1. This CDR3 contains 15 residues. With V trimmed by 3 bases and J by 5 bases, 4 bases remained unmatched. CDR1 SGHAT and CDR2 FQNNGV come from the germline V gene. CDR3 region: CASSLGDRGHQPQHF. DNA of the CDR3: TGTGCCAGCAGCTTGGGGGACAGGGGCCATCAGCCCCAGCATTTT. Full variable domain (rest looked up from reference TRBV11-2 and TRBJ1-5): EAGVAQSPRYKIIEKRQSVAFWCNPISGHATLYWYQQILGQGPKLLIQFQNNGVVDDSQLPKDRFSAERLKGVDSTLKIQPAKLEDSAVYLCASSLGDRGHQPQHFGDGTRLSIL.

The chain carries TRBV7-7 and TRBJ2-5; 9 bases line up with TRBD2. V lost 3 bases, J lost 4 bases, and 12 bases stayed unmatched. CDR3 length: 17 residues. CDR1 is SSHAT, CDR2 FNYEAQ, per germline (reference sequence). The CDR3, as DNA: TGTGCCAGCAGCTTCGGGACTAGCTATTATGGGGGAGAGACCCAGTACTTC. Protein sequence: CASSFGTSYYGGETQYF.

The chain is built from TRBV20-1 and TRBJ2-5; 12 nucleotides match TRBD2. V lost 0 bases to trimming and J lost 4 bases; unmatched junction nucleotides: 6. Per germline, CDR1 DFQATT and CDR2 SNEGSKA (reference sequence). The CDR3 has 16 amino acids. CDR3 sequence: CSARDMLAGGRETQYF. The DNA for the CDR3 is TGCAGTGCTAGAGATATGCTAGCGGGAGGGCGAGAGACCCAGTACTTC.

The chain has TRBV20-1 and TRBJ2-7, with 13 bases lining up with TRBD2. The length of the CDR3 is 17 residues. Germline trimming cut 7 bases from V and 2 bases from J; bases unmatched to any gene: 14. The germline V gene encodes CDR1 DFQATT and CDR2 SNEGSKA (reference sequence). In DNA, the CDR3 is TGCAGTGTCCCGACCCCACGGACTAGCGGGAGAGCCTACGAGCAGTACTTC. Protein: CSVPTPRTSGRAYEQYF.

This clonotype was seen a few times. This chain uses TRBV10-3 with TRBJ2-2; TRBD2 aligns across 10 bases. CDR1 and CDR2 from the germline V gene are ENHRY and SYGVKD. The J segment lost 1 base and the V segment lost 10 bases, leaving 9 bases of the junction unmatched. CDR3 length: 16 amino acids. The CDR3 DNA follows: TGTGCCAGCATCGCCGCTAGCGGGAGGAACACCGGGGAGCTGTTTTTT. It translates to CASIAASGRNTGELFF.

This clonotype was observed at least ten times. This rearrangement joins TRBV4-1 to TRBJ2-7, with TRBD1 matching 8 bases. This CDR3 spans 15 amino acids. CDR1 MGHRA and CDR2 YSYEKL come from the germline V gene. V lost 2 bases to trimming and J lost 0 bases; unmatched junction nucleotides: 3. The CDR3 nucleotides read TGCGCCAGCAGCCAAAGAGGGACAGGCTCCTACGAGCAGTACTTC. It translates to CASSQRGTGSYEQYF.

Here the CDR3 reads CASSLRGPSGRYEQFF. Written as DNA, the CDR3 is TGTGCCAGCAGCTTAAGGGGGCCTAGCGGGAGGTATGAGCAGTTCTTC. The gene calls are TRBV7-3 and TRBJ2-1; 11 positions match TRBD2. The trim removed 1 base at V and 8 bases at J, leaving 7 bases unmatched. In germline, CDR1 is SGHTA, CDR2 FQGTGA. The CDR3 spans 16 residues.

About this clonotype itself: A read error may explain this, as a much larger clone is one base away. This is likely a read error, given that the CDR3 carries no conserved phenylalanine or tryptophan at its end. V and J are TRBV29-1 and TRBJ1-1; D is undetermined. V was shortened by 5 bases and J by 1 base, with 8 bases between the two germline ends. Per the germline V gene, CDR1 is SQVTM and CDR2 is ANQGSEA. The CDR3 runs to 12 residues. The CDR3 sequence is CSVSHTNTEAFC. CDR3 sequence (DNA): TGCAGCGTTTCCCACACGAACACTGAAGCTTTCTGT.

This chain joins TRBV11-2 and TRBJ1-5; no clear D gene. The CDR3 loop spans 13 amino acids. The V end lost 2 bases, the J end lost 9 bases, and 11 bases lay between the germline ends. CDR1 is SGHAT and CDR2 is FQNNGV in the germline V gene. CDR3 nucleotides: TGTGCCAGCAGCTTAACAGACCGTCGGCCCCAGCATTTT. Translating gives CASSLTDRRPQHF.

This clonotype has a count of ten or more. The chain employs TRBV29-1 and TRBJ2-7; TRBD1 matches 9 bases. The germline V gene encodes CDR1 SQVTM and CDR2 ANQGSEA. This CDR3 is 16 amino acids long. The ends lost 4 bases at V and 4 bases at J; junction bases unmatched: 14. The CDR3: CSVVRSRTGVRYEQYF. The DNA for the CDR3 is TGCAGCGTTGTCCGAAGTAGGACAGGGGTAAGGTACGAGCAGTACTTC.

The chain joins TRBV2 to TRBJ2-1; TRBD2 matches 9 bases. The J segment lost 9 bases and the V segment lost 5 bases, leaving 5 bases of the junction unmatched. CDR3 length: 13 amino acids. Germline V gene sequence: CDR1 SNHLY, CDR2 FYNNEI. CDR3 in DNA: TGTGCCAGCAGTTCCGGGACTAGCACTGAGCAGTTCTTC. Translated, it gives CASSSGTSTEQFF. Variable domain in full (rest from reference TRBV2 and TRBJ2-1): EPEVTQTPSHQVTQMGQEVILRCVPISNHLYFYWYRQILGQKVEFLVSFYNNEISEKSEIFDDQFSVERPDGSNFTLKIRSTKLEDSAMYFCASSSGTSTEQFFGPGTRLTVL.

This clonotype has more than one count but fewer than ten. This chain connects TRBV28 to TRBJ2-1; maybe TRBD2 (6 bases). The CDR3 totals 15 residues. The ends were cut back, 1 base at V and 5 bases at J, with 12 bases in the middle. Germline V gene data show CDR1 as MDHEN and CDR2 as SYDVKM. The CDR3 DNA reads TGTGCCAGCAGTTTATCGGGACTGATTCACAATGAGCAGTTCTTC. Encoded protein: CASSLSGLIHNEQFF.

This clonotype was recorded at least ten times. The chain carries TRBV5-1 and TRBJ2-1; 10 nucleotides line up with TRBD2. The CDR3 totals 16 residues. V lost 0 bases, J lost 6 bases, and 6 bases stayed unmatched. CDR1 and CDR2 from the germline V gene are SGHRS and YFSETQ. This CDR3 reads CASSLAVAGGLNEQFF. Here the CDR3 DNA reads TGCGCCAGCAGCTTGGCCGTAGCGGGAGGACTCAATGAGCAGTTCTTC.

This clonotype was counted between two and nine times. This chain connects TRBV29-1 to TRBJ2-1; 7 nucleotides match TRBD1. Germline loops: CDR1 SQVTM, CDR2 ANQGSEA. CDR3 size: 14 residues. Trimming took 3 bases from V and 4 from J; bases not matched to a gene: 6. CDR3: CSVDTGVVYNEQFF. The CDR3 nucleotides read TGCAGCGTTGACACAGGGGTGGTTTACAATGAGCAGTTCTTC.